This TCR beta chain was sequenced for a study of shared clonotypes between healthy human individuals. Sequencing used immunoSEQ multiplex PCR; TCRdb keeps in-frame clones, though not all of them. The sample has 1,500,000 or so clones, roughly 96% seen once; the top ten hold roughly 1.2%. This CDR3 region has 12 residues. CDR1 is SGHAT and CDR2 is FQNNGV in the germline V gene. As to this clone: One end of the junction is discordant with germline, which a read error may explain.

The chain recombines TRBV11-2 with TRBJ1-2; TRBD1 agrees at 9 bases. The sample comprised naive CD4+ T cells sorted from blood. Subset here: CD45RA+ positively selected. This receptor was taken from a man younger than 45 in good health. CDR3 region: CATGGSGYGYTF. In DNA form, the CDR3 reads TGCGCGACAGGGGGTTCAGGCTATGGCTACACCTTC.